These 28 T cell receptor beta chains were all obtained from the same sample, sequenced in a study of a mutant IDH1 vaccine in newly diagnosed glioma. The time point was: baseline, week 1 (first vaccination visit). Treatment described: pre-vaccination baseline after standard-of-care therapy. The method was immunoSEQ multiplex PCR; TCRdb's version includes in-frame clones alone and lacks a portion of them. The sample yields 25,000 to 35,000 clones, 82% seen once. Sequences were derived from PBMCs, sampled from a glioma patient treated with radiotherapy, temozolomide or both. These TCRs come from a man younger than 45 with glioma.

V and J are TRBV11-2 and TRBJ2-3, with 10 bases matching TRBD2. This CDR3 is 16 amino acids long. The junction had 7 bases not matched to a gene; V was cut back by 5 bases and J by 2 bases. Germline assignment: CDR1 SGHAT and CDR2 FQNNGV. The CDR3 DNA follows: TGTGCCAGCAGCGGCCGACTAGCGGGCCCCACAGATACGCAGTATTTT. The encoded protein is CASSGRLAGPTDTQYF.

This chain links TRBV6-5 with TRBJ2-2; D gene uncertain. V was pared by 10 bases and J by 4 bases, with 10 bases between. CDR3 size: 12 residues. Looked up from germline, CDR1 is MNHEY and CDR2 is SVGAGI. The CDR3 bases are TGTGCCACAGGTAGAGCCACCGGGGAGCTGTTTTTT. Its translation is CATGRATGELFF.

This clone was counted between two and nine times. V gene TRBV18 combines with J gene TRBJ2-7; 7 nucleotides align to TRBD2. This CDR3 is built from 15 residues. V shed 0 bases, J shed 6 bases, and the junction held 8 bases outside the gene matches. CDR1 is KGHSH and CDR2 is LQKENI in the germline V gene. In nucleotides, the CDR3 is TGTGCCAGCTCACCACCGGGTACTAGCGCTAGCGAGCAGTACTTC. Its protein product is CASSPPGTSASEQYF.

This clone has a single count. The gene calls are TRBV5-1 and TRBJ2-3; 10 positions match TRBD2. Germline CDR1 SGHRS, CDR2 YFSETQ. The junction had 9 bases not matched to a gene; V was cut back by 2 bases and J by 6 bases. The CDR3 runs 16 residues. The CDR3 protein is CASSFSSGGSPDTQYF. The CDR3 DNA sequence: TGCGCCAGCAGCTTCTCTAGCGGGGGTAGCCCGGATACGCAGTATTTT.

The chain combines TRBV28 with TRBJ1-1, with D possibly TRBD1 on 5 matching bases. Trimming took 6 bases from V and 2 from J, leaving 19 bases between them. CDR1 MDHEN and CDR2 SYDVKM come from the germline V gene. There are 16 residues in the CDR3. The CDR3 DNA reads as TGTGCCAGCAGCTTCCTGGTCGGGGCAATTAACACTGAAGCTTTCTTT. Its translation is CASSFLVGAINTEAFF.

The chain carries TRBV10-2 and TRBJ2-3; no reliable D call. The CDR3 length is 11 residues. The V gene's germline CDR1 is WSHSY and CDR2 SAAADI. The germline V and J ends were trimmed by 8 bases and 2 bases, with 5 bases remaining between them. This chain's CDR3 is CASEDTDTQYF. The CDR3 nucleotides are TGCGCCAGCGAGGACACAGATACGCAGTATTTT.

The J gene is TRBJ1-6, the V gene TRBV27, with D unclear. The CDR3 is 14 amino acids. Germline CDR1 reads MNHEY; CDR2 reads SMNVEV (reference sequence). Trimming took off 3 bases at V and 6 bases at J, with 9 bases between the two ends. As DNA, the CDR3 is TGTGCCAGCAGTTTGACGGGAAGTAATTCACCCCTCCACTTT. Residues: CASSLTGSNSPLHF.

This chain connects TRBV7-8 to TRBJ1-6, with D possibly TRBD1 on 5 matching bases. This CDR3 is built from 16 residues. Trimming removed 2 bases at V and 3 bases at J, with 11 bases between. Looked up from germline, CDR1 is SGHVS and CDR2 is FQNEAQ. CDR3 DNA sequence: TGTGCCAGCAGCTTACGTCGACAGCACTATAATTCACCCCTCCACTTT. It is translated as CASSLRRQHYNSPLHF. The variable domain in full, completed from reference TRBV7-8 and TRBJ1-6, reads GAGVSQSPRYKVAKRGQDVALRCDPISGHVSLFWYQQALGQGPEFLTYFQNEAQLDKSGLPSDRFFAERPEGSVSTLKIQRTQQEDSAVYLCASSLRRQHYNSPLHFGNGTRLTVT.

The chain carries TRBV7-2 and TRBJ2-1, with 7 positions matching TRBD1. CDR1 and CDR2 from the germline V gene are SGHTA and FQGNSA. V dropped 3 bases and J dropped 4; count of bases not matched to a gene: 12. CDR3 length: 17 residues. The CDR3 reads CASSFGQGVQVYNEQFF. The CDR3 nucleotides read TGTGCCAGCAGCTTTGGCCAGGGGGTTCAGGTTTACAATGAGCAGTTCTTC. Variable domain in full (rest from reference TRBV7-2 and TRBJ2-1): GAGVSQSPSNKVTEKGKDVELRCDPISGHTALYWYRQSLGQGLEFLIYFQGNSAPDKSGLPSDRFSAERTGGSVSTLTIQRTQQEDSAVYLCASSFGQGVQVYNEQFFGPGTRLTVL.

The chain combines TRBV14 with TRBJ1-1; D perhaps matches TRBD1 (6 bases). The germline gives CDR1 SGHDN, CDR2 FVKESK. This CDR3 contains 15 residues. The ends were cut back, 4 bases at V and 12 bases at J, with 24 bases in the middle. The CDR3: CASSPLGGLNTETFF. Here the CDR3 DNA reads TGTGCCAGCAGCCCCCTAGGGGGTCTGAATACCGAAACTTTCTTT.

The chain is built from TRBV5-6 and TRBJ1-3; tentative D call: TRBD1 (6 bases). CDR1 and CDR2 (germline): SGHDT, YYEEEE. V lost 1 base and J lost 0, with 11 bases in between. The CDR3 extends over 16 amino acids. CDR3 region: CASSLMGQHSGNTIYF. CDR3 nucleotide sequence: TGTGCCAGCAGCTTGATGGGACAACACTCTGGAAACACCATATATTTT. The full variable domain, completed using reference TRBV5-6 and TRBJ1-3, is DAGVTQSPTHLIKTRGQQVTLRCSPKSGHDTVSWYQQALGQGPQFIFQYYEEEERQRGNFPDRFSGHQFPNYSSELNVNALLLGDSALYLCASSLMGQHSGNTIYFGEGSWLTVV.

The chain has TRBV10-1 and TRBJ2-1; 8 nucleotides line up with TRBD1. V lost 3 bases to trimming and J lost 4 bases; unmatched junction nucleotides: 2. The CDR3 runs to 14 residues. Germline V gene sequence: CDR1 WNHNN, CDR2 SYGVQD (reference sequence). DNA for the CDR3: TGCGCCAGCAGTGAACAGGGGGGTTACAATGAGCAGTTCTTC. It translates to CASSEQGGYNEQFF.

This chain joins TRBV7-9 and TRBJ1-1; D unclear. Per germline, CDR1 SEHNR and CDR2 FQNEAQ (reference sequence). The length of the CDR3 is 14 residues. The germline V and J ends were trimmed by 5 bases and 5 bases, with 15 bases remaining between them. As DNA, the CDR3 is TGTGCCAGCAGCCCCGACAATAGAAGGACTGAAGCTTTCTTT. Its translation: CASSPDNRRTEAFF.

CDR3 DNA sequence: TGTGCCAGCAGCTCGCCAGAGGACAGCTACAATGAGCAGTTCTTC. This codes for CASSSPEDSYNEQFF. V gene TRBV5-7 combines with J gene TRBJ2-1, with D possibly TRBD1 on 6 matching bases. TRBV5-7 counts as an open reading frame of uncertain function. V was pared by 3 bases and J by 3 bases, with 13 bases between. There are 15 residues in the CDR3.

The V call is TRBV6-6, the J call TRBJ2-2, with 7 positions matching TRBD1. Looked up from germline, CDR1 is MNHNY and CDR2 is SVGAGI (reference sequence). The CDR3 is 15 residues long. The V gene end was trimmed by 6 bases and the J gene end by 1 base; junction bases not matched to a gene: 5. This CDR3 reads CASSLTGKNTGELFF. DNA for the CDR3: TGTGCCAGCAGCCTGACAGGGAAGAACACCGGGGAGCTGTTTTTT.

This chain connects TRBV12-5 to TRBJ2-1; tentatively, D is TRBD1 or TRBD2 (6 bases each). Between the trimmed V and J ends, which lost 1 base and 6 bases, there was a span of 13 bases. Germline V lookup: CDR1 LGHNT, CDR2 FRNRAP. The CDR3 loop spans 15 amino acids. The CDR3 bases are TGTGCTAGTGGTTTGGGACAAGGGGGACTCAATGAGCAGTTCTTC. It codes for CASGLGQGGLNEQFF.

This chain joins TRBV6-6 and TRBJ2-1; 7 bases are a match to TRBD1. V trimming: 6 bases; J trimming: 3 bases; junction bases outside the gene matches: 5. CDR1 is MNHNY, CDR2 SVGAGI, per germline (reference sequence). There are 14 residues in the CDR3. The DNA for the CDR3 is TGTGCCAGCAGGGGACAGAACTACTACAATGAGCAGTTCTTC. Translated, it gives CASRGQNYYNEQFF.

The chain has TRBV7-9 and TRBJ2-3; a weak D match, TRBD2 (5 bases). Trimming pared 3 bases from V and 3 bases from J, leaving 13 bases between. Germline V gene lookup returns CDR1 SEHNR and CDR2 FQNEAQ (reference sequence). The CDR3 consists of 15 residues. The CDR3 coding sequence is TGTGCCAGCAGCTTTGAGACGGGCGGGACAGATACGCAGTATTTT. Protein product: CASSFETGGTDTQYF.

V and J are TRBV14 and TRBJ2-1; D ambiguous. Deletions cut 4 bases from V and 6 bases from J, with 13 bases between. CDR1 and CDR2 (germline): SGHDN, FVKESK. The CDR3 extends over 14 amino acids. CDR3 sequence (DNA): TGTGCCAGCAGCCTCCGGGCCGCAGGCAATGAGCAGTTCTTC. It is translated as CASSLRAAGNEQFF.

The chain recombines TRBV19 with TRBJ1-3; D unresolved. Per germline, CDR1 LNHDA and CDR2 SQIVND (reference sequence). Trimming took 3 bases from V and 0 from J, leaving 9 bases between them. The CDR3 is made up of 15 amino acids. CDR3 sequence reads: CASSMVTASGNTIYF. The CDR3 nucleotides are TGTGCCAGTAGTATGGTCACAGCCTCTGGAAACACCATATATTTT.

CDR3 protein: CASSEQGAYGYTF. CDR3 in DNA: TGTGCCAGCAGTGAGCAGGGCGCATATGGCTACACCTTC. The chain employs TRBV2 and TRBJ1-2; tentative D call: TRBD1 (5 bases). The ends were cut back, 3 bases at V and 5 bases at J, with 10 bases in the middle. The V gene's germline CDR1 is SNHLY and CDR2 FYNNEI. This CDR3 region has 13 residues. The entire variable domain, with the rest obtained from reference TRBV2 and TRBJ1-2, is as follows: EPEVTQTPSHQVTQMGQEVILRCVPISNHLYFYWYRQILGQKVEFLVSFYNNEISEKSEIFDDQFSVERPDGSNFTLKIRSTKLEDSAMYFCASSEQGAYGYTFGSGTRLTVV.

The CDR3 region is CASSQAGGGEKLFF. For the CDR3, the DNA is TGTGCCAGCAGCCAAGCCGGCGGAGGGGAAAAACTGTTTTTT. The chain combines TRBV14 with TRBJ1-4; D uncertain. From germline, CDR1 is SGHDN and CDR2 FVKESK. This CDR3 contains 14 residues. With 1 base removed from V and 8 bases from J, the gap between germline ends came to 11 bases.

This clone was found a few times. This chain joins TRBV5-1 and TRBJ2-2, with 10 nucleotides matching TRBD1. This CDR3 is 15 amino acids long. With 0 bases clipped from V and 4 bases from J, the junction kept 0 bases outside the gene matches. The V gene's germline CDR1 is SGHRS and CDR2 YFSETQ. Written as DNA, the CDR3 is TGCGCCAGCAGCTTGGGGACAGGGGGCACCGGGGAGCTGTTTTTT. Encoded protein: CASSLGTGGTGELFF.

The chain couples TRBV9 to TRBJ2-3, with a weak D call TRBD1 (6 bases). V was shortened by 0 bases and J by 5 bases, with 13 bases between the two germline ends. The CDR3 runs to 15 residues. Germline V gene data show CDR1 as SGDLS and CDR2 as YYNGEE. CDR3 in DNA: TGTGCCAGCAGCGTAGTGACACAGGGTGGAGATACGCAGTATTTT. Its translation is CASSVVTQGGDTQYF.

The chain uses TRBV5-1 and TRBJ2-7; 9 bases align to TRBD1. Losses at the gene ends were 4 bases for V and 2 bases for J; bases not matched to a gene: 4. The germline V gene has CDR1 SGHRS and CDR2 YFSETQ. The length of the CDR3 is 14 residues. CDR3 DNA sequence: TGCGCCAGCAGCACCGACAGGGGGACCTACGAGCAGTACTTC. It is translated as CASSTDRGTYEQYF. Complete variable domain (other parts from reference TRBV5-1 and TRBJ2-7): KAGVTQTPRYLIKTRGQQVTLSCSPISGHRSVSWYQQTPGQGLQFLFEYFSETQRNKGNFPGRFSGRQFSNSRSEMNVSTLELGDSALYLCASSTDRGTYEQYFGPGTRLTVT.

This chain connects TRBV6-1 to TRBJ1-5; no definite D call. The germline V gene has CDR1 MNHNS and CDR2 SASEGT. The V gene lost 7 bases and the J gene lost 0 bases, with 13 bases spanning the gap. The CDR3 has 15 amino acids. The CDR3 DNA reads TGTGCCAGCACCCTAAACTGGGGTAGCAATCAGCCCCAGCATTTT. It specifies CASTLNWGSNQPQHF.

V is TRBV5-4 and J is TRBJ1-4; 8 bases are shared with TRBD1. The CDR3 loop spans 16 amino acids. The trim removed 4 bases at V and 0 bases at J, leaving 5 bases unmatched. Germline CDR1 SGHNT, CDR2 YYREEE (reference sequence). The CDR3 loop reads CASSGGTGATNEKLFF. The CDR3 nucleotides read TGTGCCAGCAGCGGGGGGACAGGCGCAACTAATGAAAAACTGTTTTTT.

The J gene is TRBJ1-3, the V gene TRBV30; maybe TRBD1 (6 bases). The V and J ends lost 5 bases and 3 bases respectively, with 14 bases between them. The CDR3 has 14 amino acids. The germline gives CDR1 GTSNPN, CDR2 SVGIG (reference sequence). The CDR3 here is CAWETGKNGNTIYF. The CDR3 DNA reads TGTGCCTGGGAAACAGGGAAAAATGGAAACACCATATATTTT.